The 29 T cell receptor beta chains reported below all come from one sample, sequenced in a study of blood T cell repertoires in COVID-19. The assay was immunoSEQ multiplex PCR, and TCRdb's table has in-frame clones only and misses some. The data show 200,000 to 250,000 clones, 84% seen once. The sequenced sample was PBMCs or T cells enriched from blood (not recorded which). The receptors derive from a man aged 55 to 70 who had recovered from COVID-19.

The rearrangement links TRBV4-2 to TRBJ1-1; possible D gene TRBD1, 5 bases. The germline V gene has CDR1 LGHNA and CDR2 YNFKEQ. Trimming removed 0 bases at V and 1 base at J, with 18 bases between. This CDR3 is 18 amino acids long. CDR3 in amino acids: CASSQDQWRGRGNTEAFF. The CDR3 nucleotides are TGTGCCAGCAGCCAAGATCAATGGAGGGGCCGCGGGAACACTGAAGCTTTCTTT.

This chain links TRBV3-1 (or the pseudogene TRBV3-2) with TRBJ2-7, with a tentative D call TRBD1 (5 bases). Germline V gives CDR1 LGHDT, CDR2 YNNKEL (reference sequence). V lost 0 bases and J lost 8, with 14 bases in between. The CDR3 length is 14 residues. The CDR3 loop is CASSQDLSGNQQYF. CDR3 nucleotide sequence: TGTGCCAGCAGCCAAGATCTTTCAGGGAACCAGCAGTACTTC.

The V gene is TRBV5-4, the J gene TRBJ2-1; 7 bases map to TRBD1. The CDR3 contains 15 residues. V was clipped by 0 bases and J by 7 bases; unmatched bases: 7. The germline CDR1 and CDR2 sequences are SGHNT and YYREEE (reference sequence). The chain's CDR3 is CASSLVQGDNNEQFF. CDR3 sequence (DNA): TGTGCCAGCAGCTTGGTTCAGGGGGACAATAATGAGCAGTTCTTC.

The chain employs TRBV15 and TRBJ1-2; perhaps TRBD1 as D (5 bases). Per the germline V gene, CDR1 is LNHNV and CDR2 is YYDKDF (reference sequence). The CDR3 runs to 14 residues. Trimming removed 0 bases from V and 3 bases from J, with 8 bases in between. This chain's CDR3 is CATSRDRAYYGYTF. The CDR3 DNA reads as TGTGCCACCAGCAGAGACAGGGCATACTATGGCTACACCTTC. Combining the CDR3 with reference TRBV15 and TRBJ1-2 gives the whole variable domain DAMVIQNPRYQVTQFGKPVTLSCSQTLNHNVMYWYQQKSSQAPKLLFHYYDKDFNNEADTPDNFQSRRPNTSFCFLDIRSPGLGDTAMYLCATSRDRAYYGYTFGSGTRLTVV.

V usage is TRBV11-2 and J usage is TRBJ1-2; 8 nucleotides agree with TRBD1. The V gene end was trimmed by 5 bases and the J gene end by 3 bases; junction bases not matched to a gene: 5. The CDR3 contains 14 residues. The germline V gene encodes CDR1 SGHAT and CDR2 FQNNGV. CDR3 sequence: CASSTQGADYGYTF. The DNA of the CDR3 is TGTGCCAGCAGCACCCAGGGGGCTGACTATGGCTACACCTTC.

The chain links TRBV7-8 to TRBJ2-1; D possibly corresponds to TRBD1 (6 bases). Germline loops: CDR1 SGHVS, CDR2 FQNEAQ. V lost 2 bases to trimming and J lost 1 base, with 9 bases between them. This CDR3 is 15 amino acids long. CDR3 nucleotides: TGTGCCAGCAGCTTATTAGGGGGATCCTACAATGAGCAGTTCTTC. Amino acids: CASSLLGGSYNEQFF.

This clone was seen only once. The chain is built from TRBV12-5 and TRBJ1-1; D call uncertain. The CDR3 has 13 residues. Between the trimmed V and J ends, which lost 3 bases and 3 bases, there was a span of 8 bases. Per the germline V gene, CDR1 is LGHNT and CDR2 is FRNRAP. Written as DNA, the CDR3 is TGTGCTAGTGGTTTCATCGGGGACACTGAAGCTTTCTTT. Its translation is CASGFIGDTEAFF.

The chain joins TRBV3-1 (or the pseudogene TRBV3-2) to TRBJ1-3; TRBD1 matches at 7 bases. V trimming: 6 bases; J trimming: 0 bases; junction bases outside the gene matches: 14. CDR1 is LGHDT and CDR2 is YNNKEL in the germline V gene (reference sequence). The CDR3 is made up of 18 amino acids. For the CDR3, the DNA is TGTGCCAGCAGTCCCGGGACAGTCCGAAAGAACTCTGGAAACACCATATATTTT. The encoded protein is CASSPGTVRKNSGNTIYF.

The chain has TRBV6-5 and TRBJ2-5; D not certain. Germline lookup yields CDR1 MNHEY and CDR2 SVGAGI. V was pared by 8 bases and J by 5 bases, with 18 bases between. CDR3 size: 14 residues. The DNA for the CDR3 is TGTGCCAGCGATCGACTTCTTATCGGGGAGACCCAGTACTTC. Residues: CASDRLLIGETQYF.

This clone showed up just once. The chain joins TRBV9 to TRBJ1-6; 11 bases line up with TRBD1. CDR1 and CDR2 (germline): SGDLS, YYNGEE. The CDR3 length is 16 residues. V lost 0 bases, J lost 7 bases, and 3 bases stayed unmatched. The chain's CDR3 is CASSVAWDRGNSPLHF. CDR3 DNA sequence: TGTGCCAGCAGCGTAGCTTGGGACAGGGGGAATTCACCCCTCCACTTT. Combining the CDR3 with reference TRBV9 and TRBJ1-6 gives the whole variable domain DSGVTQTPKHLITATGQRVTLRCSPRSGDLSVYWYQQSLDQGLQFLIQYYNGEERAKGNILERFSAQQFPDLHSELNLSSLELGDSALYFCASSVAWDRGNSPLHFGNGTRLTVT.

The genes are TRBV7-9 and TRBJ2-5; 8 bases match TRBD2. The CDR3 has 14 amino acids. V lost 2 bases to trimming and J lost 1 base; unmatched junction nucleotides: 0. Looked up from germline, CDR1 is SEHNR and CDR2 is FQNEAQ (reference sequence). The CDR3 nucleotides read TGTGCCAGCAGCTTAAGCGGGGGCCAAGAGACCCAGTACTTC. It encodes CASSLSGGQETQYF.

The rearrangement links TRBV29-1 to TRBJ2-1, with D possibly matching TRBD2 (5 bases). The CDR3 has 12 amino acids. V lost 0 bases to trimming and J lost 9 bases, with 9 bases between them. Germline values: CDR1 SQVTM, CDR2 ANQGSEA. The CDR3 protein is CSVEETTGEQFF. CDR3 nucleotide sequence: TGCAGCGTTGAAGAGACTACCGGTGAGCAGTTCTTC.

This clone turned up a few times. The same CDR3 also results from other DNA sequences found in this sample. The chain recombines TRBV3-1 (or the pseudogene TRBV3-2) with TRBJ1-1; D may be TRBD1 (5 bases). Trimming removed 0 bases at V and 5 bases at J, with 13 bases between. The V gene's germline CDR1 is LGHDT and CDR2 YNNKEL (reference sequence). The CDR3 totals 15 residues. This chain's CDR3 is CASSQEGGVRTEAFF. The CDR3 bases are TGTGCCAGCAGCCAAGAGGGGGGAGTTCGGACTGAAGCTTTCTTT.

The J gene is TRBJ1-2, the V gene TRBV19, with D hard to call. The germline V and J ends were trimmed by 1 base and 2 bases, with 11 bases remaining between them. This CDR3 comprises 15 residues. In germline, CDR1 is LNHDA, CDR2 SQIVND (reference sequence). CDR3 sequence (DNA): TGTGCCAGTAGTATAGTGGGCACAGAGAACTATGGCTACACCTTC. Its translation is CASSIVGTENYGYTF.

For the CDR3, the DNA is TGTGCCAGCAGCTTACTGGGACAGGGGCCTGTACCTTCACCCCTCCACTTT. As protein: CASSLLGQGPVPSPLHF. The gene calls are TRBV7-2 and TRBJ1-6; 10 positions match TRBD1. The CDR3 contains 17 residues. Unmatched junction bases numbered 10, after V lost 2 bases and J lost 9 bases. Germline lookup yields CDR1 SGHTA and CDR2 FQGNSA.

This clone was picked up a small number of times. The chain links TRBV25-1 to TRBJ1-1, with D perhaps matching TRBD1 (5 bases). V lost 1 base and J 5 bases, leaving 11 bases between the germline ends. Germline V lookup: CDR1 MGHDK, CDR2 SYGVNS. The CDR3 consists of 14 residues. The CDR3: CASSESRQRTEAFF. In nucleotides, the CDR3 is TGTGCCAGCAGTGAATCGAGACAGAGGACTGAAGCTTTCTTT.

The chain has TRBV20-1 and TRBJ2-3, with D uncertain. The length of the CDR3 is 11 residues. V lost 5 bases and J 0 bases, leaving 3 bases between the germline ends. Germline V gene sequence: CDR1 DFQATT, CDR2 SNEGSKA (reference sequence). The CDR3 sequence is CSAPSTDTQYF. DNA of the CDR3: TGCAGTGCTCCAAGCACAGATACGCAGTATTTT.

This clone occurred a few times. The chain recombines TRBV18 with TRBJ1-6; 7 nucleotides line up with TRBD1. The V gene's germline CDR1 is KGHSH and CDR2 LQKENI. The CDR3 sequence is 13 residues long. Trimming cost V 8 bases and J 9 bases; bases outside gene matches: 7. In DNA form, the CDR3 reads TGTGCCAGCGCAGGGGGTACGGGTTCACCCCTCCACTTT. This translates into CASAGGTGSPLHF. The variable domain in full, completed from reference TRBV18 and TRBJ1-6, reads NAGVMQNPRHLVRRRGQEARLRCSPMKGHSHVYWYRQLPEEGLKFMVYLQKENIIDESGMPKERFSAEFPKEGPSILRIQQVVRGDSAAYFCASAGGTGSPLHFGNGTRLTVT.

The V and J genes are TRBV6-6 and TRBJ1-5, with 8 bases lining up with TRBD1. CDR1 and CDR2 (germline): MNHNY, SVGAGI (reference sequence). J lost 6 bases, V lost 6 bases, and 7 bases had no gene match. CDR3 length: 14 residues. In nucleotides, the CDR3 is TGTGCCAGCAGGTTCAGGGGGCGAGGTCAGCCCCAGCATTTT. Protein product: CASRFRGRGQPQHF.

The chain recombines TRBV5-1 with TRBJ1-3; D not certain. Germline loops: CDR1 SGHRS, CDR2 YFSETQ. The CDR3 has 15 residues. Trimming pared 2 bases from V and 0 bases from J, leaving 9 bases between. The CDR3 region is CASSLLPSSGNTIYF. The CDR3 DNA sequence: TGCGCCAGCAGCTTATTACCTAGCTCTGGAAACACCATATATTTT.

The chain employs TRBV27 and TRBJ2-3; 8 bases map to TRBD2. This CDR3 is 14 amino acids long. Germline loops: CDR1 MNHEY, CDR2 SMNVEV (reference sequence). The J segment lost 4 bases and the V segment lost 3 bases, leaving 3 bases of the junction unmatched. The CDR3 sequence is CASSFGGVPDTQYF. DNA of the CDR3: TGTGCCAGCAGTTTCGGGGGGGTCCCAGATACGCAGTATTTT.

The chain carries TRBV9 and TRBJ2-1; weak D call: TRBD2 (7 bases). Germline V gene data show CDR1 as SGDLS and CDR2 as YYNGEE. Trimming left V 2 bases short and J 3 bases short, with 12 bases between. CDR3 length equals 15 residues. The CDR3 is CASSVAGAYYNEQFF. The CDR3 coding sequence is TGTGCCAGCAGCGTGGCGGGGGCCTACTACAATGAGCAGTTCTTC.

The chain employs TRBV6-2 or TRBV6-3 and TRBJ1-3; TRBD1 is a possible D gene (5 bases). Between the trimmed V and J ends, which lost 6 bases and 1 base, there was a span of 10 bases. Looked up from germline, CDR1 is MNHEY and CDR2 is SVGEGT. This CDR3 is 14 amino acids long. CDR3 sequence reads: CASSLTGSGNTIYF. The CDR3 coding sequence is TGTGCCAGCAGCCTTACAGGATCTGGAAACACCATATATTTT.

The chain has TRBV4-3 and TRBJ2-7; 8 bases are a match to TRBD2. Trimming at V came to 1 base and at J to 1 base, leaving 3 bases not matched to a gene. This CDR3 contains 15 residues. The V gene's germline CDR1 is LGHNA and CDR2 YSLEER. The CDR3 region is CASSQGAGGSYEQYF. CDR3 DNA sequence: TGCGCCAGCAGCCAAGGGGCGGGGGGTTCCTACGAGCAGTACTTC.

This chain uses TRBV4-2 with TRBJ2-1; maybe TRBD1 (5 bases). V was shortened by 5 bases and J by 2 bases, with 16 bases between the two germline ends. This CDR3 is 16 amino acids long. Germline values: CDR1 LGHNA, CDR2 YNFKEQ. The CDR3: CASSTRWGPPYNEQFF. The CDR3 nucleotides read TGTGCCAGCAGCACCCGATGGGGCCCCCCCTACAATGAGCAGTTCTTC.

The CDR3 DNA reads TGCAGTGCTAGTAGCAAGCGGGGCTTCAATGAGCAGTTCTTC. This encodes CSASSKRGFNEQFF. V is TRBV20-1 and J is TRBJ2-1; 7 bases line up with TRBD2. V lost 3 bases and J lost 6; bases outside the gene matches: 8. CDR3 size: 14 residues. In germline, CDR1 is DFQATT, CDR2 SNEGSKA (reference sequence).

The genes are TRBV24-1 and TRBJ2-2; 9 nucleotides match TRBD2. Germline CDR1 reads KGHDR; CDR2 reads SFDVKD. Trimming at V came to 4 bases and at J to 0 bases, leaving 11 bases not matched to a gene. This CDR3 has 19 amino acids. The DNA of the CDR3 is TGTGCCACCAGTGACCAGGAAGAGCGGGGGGCTGCGAACACCGGGGAGCTGTTTTTT. This codes for CATSDQEERGAANTGELFF.

The V gene is TRBV10-2, the J gene TRBJ1-1; possibly TRBD1 for D (6 bases). The length of the CDR3 is 13 residues. V shed 6 bases and J shed 1 base, with 9 bases lying between them. The germline V gene encodes CDR1 WSHSY and CDR2 SAAADI. Here the CDR3 reads CASSRDKNTEAFF. The CDR3, as DNA: TGCGCCAGCAGCCGGGACAAGAACACTGAAGCTTTCTTT.

This chain links TRBV2 with TRBJ2-7; 10 bases agree with TRBD1. The germline V gene has CDR1 SNHLY and CDR2 FYNNEI. This CDR3 has 15 residues. V trimming: 0 bases; J trimming: 6 bases; junction bases outside the gene matches: 5. The CDR3 coding sequence is TGTGCCAGCAGTGAAGCGGGACAGGGGTATCGCGAGCAGTACTTC. This codes for CASSEAGQGYREQYF.